A single sample is the source of the 18 T cell receptor beta chains below, sequenced in a study of T-cell reconstitution after alpha-beta-depleted transplantation in children. As it was prepared, the TCRbeta library received unique molecular identifiers. A single record per CDR3 protein comes from TCRdb applying MiXCR to the PCR reads. The table has 500,000 to 600,000 distinct CDR3 sequences, 30% to 35% seen once. This sample comprised PBMCs from the stem cell graft donor, obtained from the stem cell graft. These receptor sequences come from a human donor who donated a stem cell graft to a child with aplastic anemia.

This sequence joins TRBV4-2 and TRBJ2-2; D possibly corresponds to TRBD2 (6 bases). This CDR3 has 19 residues. The ends were cut back, 1 base at V and 4 bases at J, with 22 bases in the middle. Germline CDR1 reads LGHNA; CDR2 reads YNFKEQ. The CDR3 loop reads CASSQAYRPGDGSTGELFF. The CDR3 bases are TGTGCCAGCAGCCAAGCTTACCGTCCGGGGGATGGGAGCACCGGGGAGCTGTTTTTT.

The chain has TRBV18 and TRBJ2-1; possible D gene TRBD2, 6 bases. CDR3 length: 13 residues. V lost 3 bases, J lost 10 bases, and 13 bases lay in between. Germline lookup yields CDR1 KGHSH and CDR2 LQKENI. The CDR3 DNA reads as TGTGCCAGCTCACCGGGACTCCTTTCGGAGCAGTTCTTC. It translates to CASSPGLLSEQFF.

The chain uses TRBV5-1 and TRBJ2-3; possibly TRBD2 for D (6 bases). CDR1 and CDR2 (germline): SGHRS, YFSETQ. This CDR3 is 14 amino acids long. V lost 2 bases and J lost 6, with 13 bases in between. This chain's CDR3 is CASSFTSPGDTQYF. The CDR3 DNA follows: TGCGCCAGCAGCTTTACTAGCCCCGGTGATACGCAGTATTTT.

This chain links TRBV12-3 or TRBV12-4 with TRBJ2-1; TRBD2 agrees at 10 bases. V lost 3 bases and J lost 7; bases outside the gene matches: 12. This CDR3 spans 17 amino acids. The CDR3 here is CASSFVGAGGPGNEQFF. The DNA for the CDR3 is TGTGCCAGCAGTTTTGTAGGAGCGGGAGGGCCGGGTAATGAGCAGTTCTTC.

This clonotype was picked up a small number of times. The CDR3 DNA is TGTGCCAGCAGTGAACCCCAAATACGAGAGACCCAGTACTTC. It yields the protein CASSEPQIRETQYF. V and J are TRBV6-1 and TRBJ2-5; D gene unclear. The CDR3 extends over 14 amino acids. With 2 bases removed from V and 4 bases from J, the gap between germline ends came to 11 bases. Per germline, CDR1 MNHNS and CDR2 SASEGT.

This clonotype came up a few times. The chain has TRBV5-1 and TRBJ1-1; 7 bases are a match to TRBD1. Germline V gene sequence: CDR1 SGHRS, CDR2 YFSETQ. The CDR3 is 17 amino acids. J gave up 3 bases and V 1 base, and 12 bases lay outside the gene matches. The CDR3 spells CASSLYSPGGGHTEAFF. The CDR3 DNA is TGCGCCAGCAGCTTGTACAGCCCAGGGGGGGGTCACACTGAAGCTTTCTTT.

This chain links TRBV29-1 with TRBJ2-1, with D uncertain. With 6 bases removed from V and 2 bases from J, the gap between germline ends came to 8 bases. The CDR3 totals 12 residues. Germline V gene sequence: CDR1 SQVTM, CDR2 ANQGSEA. CDR3 amino acids: CSVGQTYNEQFF. The CDR3 bases are TGCAGCGTCGGGCAGACCTACAATGAGCAGTTCTTC.

This clonotype was counted between two and nine times. The chain uses TRBV5-6 and TRBJ2-7; 10 bases are a match to TRBD2. The CDR3 has 16 residues. CDR1 and CDR2 (germline): SGHDT, YYEEEE. Trimming removed 2 bases from V and 1 base from J; junction bases left unmatched: 6. The chain's CDR3 is CASSFRLAGLSYEQYV. CDR3 DNA: TGTGCCAGCAGCTTCAGACTAGCGGGCCTTTCCTACGAGCAGTACGTC.

The rearrangement uses TRBV7-3 and TRBJ2-5; weak D call: TRBD1 (5 bases). The CDR3 covers 13 residues. Germline V gene sequence: CDR1 SGHTA, CDR2 FQGTGA. Trimming removed 3 bases at V and 6 bases at J, with 11 bases between. The CDR3 DNA is TGTGCCAGCAGCTTGGGGCCAGGGAAGACCCAGTACTTC. Residues: CASSLGPGKTQYF.

As DNA, the CDR3 is TGTGCCAGCAGCTTAACCCCCACTGGGCCCCAGCATTTT. Translating gives CASSLTPTGPQHF. J is TRBJ1-5 and V is TRBV7-9; no firm D call. Germline CDR1 reads SEHNR; CDR2 reads FQNEAQ (reference sequence). The ends were cut back, 2 bases at V and 9 bases at J, with 11 bases in the middle. The CDR3 covers 13 residues.

DNA of the CDR3: TGTGCCAGCAGCTTTAGCGGGACCAACCAGCCCCAGCATTTT. Translated, it gives CASSFSGTNQPQHF. The V call is TRBV7-8, the J call TRBJ1-5, with D perhaps matching TRBD1 (5 bases). V was cut by 3 bases and J by 7 bases, with 13 bases left in between. This CDR3 comprises 14 residues. Germline CDR1 and CDR2: SGHVS and FQNEAQ. The full variable domain, its missing parts supplied by reference TRBV7-8 and TRBJ1-5, is GAGVSQSPRYKVAKRGQDVALRCDPISGHVSLFWYQQALGQGPEFLTYFQNEAQLDKSGLPSDRFFAERPEGSVSTLKIQRTQQEDSAVYLCASSFSGTNQPQHFGDGTRLSIL.

J is TRBJ2-1 and V is TRBV9; 7 bases match TRBD2. The CDR3 is 16 residues long. After removal of 3 bases from V and 8 bases from J, the junction contained 14 bases not matched to a gene. Germline V CDR1 and CDR2: SGDLS, YYNGEE. The CDR3 is CASSEAGTITTHEQFF. The CDR3 DNA is TGTGCCAGCAGCGAAGCCGGGACTATTACAACCCATGAGCAGTTCTTC.

This clonotype was recorded a few times. The chain couples TRBV28 to TRBJ1-6; 8 bases map to TRBD1. Germline V gives CDR1 MDHEN, CDR2 SYDVKM. This CDR3 is built from 15 residues. The trim removed 5 bases at V and 12 bases at J, leaving 12 bases unmatched. For the CDR3, the DNA is TGTGCCAGCAGTCCGCTACCAGGACAGGGAAAACCCCTCCACTTT. This sequence encodes CASSPLPGQGKPLHF. The full variable domain, its missing parts supplied by reference TRBV28 and TRBJ1-6, is DVKVTQSSRYLVKRTGEKVFLECVQDMDHENMFWYRQDPGLGLRLIYFSYDVKMKEKGDIPEGYSVSREKKERFSLILESASTNQTSMYLCASSPLPGQGKPLHFGNGTRLTVT.

V is TRBV5-6 and J is TRBJ2-4; 12 nucleotides match TRBD1. This CDR3 contains 17 residues. With V trimmed by 3 bases and J by 3 bases, 7 bases remained unmatched. Germline values: CDR1 SGHDT, CDR2 YYEEEE. The CDR3 nucleotides are TGTGCCAGCAGCTCGCGGGACAGGGGGCGCGGCAAAAACATTCAGTACTTC. Its translation is CASSSRDRGRGKNIQYF.

The chain couples TRBV5-1 to TRBJ1-2, with a possible D match to TRBD1 (5 bases). With 1 base removed from V and 8 bases from J, the gap between germline ends came to 15 bases. This CDR3 spans 14 amino acids. Germline-derived CDR1 and CDR2 are SGHRS and YFSETQ. CDR3 nucleotides: TGCGCCAGCAGCTTGATTGAAGGGGCGCGCGGCTACACCTTC. Its protein is CASSLIEGARGYTF.

The chain couples TRBV27 to TRBJ1-1, with 9 bases lining up with TRBD1. Losses at the gene ends were 2 bases for V and 5 bases for J; bases not matched to a gene: 6. Germline V gives CDR1 MNHEY, CDR2 SMNVEV (reference sequence). The CDR3 covers 15 residues. The CDR3 coding sequence is TGTGCCAGCAGTTTAACATTGGACAGGGGTACTGAAGCTTTCTTT. Amino acid sequence: CASSLTLDRGTEAFF.

This chain links TRBV20-1 with TRBJ1-5, with a tentative D call TRBD1 (5 bases). Deletions cut 6 bases from V and 6 bases from J, with 12 bases between. CDR1 and CDR2 (germline): DFQATT, SNEGSKA (reference sequence). The CDR3 is 12 residues long. This CDR3 reads CSANSGGQPQHF. The CDR3 DNA reads TGCAGTGCCAATAGCGGGGGTCAGCCCCAGCATTTT.

The chain uses TRBV4-3 and TRBJ1-2, with TRBD1 as a possible D gene (5 bases). Germline V gene sequence: CDR1 LGHNA, CDR2 YSLEER. The V end lost 0 bases, the J end lost 3 bases, and 11 bases lay between the germline ends. The CDR3 consists of 15 residues. CDR3 residues: CASSQEEWGDYGYTF. The DNA for the CDR3 is TGCGCCAGCAGCCAAGAAGAATGGGGCGACTATGGCTACACCTTC.